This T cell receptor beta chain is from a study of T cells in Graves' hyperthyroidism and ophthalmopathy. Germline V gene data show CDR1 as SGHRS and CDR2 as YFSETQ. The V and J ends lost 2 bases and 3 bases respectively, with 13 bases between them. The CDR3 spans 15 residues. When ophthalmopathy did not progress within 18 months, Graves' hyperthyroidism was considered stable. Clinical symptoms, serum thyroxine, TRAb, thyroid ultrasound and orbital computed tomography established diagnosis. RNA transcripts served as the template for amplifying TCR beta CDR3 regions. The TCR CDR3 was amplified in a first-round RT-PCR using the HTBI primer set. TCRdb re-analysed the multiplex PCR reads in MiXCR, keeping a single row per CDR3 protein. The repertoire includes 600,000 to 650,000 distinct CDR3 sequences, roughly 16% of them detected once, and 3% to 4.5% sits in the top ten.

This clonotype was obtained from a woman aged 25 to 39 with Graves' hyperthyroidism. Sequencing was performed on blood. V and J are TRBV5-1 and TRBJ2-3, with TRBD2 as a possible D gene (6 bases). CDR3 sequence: CASSLTNGRTDTQYF. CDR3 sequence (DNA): TGCGCCAGCAGCTTAACTAACGGGAGAACAGATACGCAGTATTTT.